Below are 20 T cell receptor beta chains sequenced from a single sample in a study of blood T cell repertoires in COVID-19. The assay was immunoSEQ multiplex PCR, and TCRdb's table has in-frame clones only and misses some. This sample has under 200,000 clones, with just over 85% found just once. The sample was peripheral blood. The receptors here all came from a man over 45 with active or convalescent COVID-19.

The chain links TRBV9 to TRBJ2-7, with D perhaps matching TRBD1 (5 bases). CDR3 length: 15 residues. Germline values: CDR1 SGDLS, CDR2 YYNGEE. Trimming stripped 0 bases from V and 6 bases from J, with 16 bases between. The CDR3 region is CASSVDPTVKGEQYF. The CDR3 DNA follows: TGTGCCAGCAGCGTAGATCCGACAGTTAAAGGCGAGCAGTACTTC. Looking up the rest from reference TRBV9 and TRBJ2-7 gives the full variable domain: DSGVTQTPKHLITATGQRVTLRCSPRSGDLSVYWYQQSLDQGLQFLIQYYNGEERAKGNILERFSAQQFPDLHSELNLSSLELGDSALYFCASSVDPTVKGEQYFGPGTRLTVT.

The chain employs TRBV10-3 and TRBJ2-7; 7 bases are shared with TRBD1. Germline V gene data show CDR1 as ENHRY and CDR2 as SYGVKD. The CDR3 runs 13 residues. V shed 2 bases and J 7 bases; nucleotides not matched to a gene: 5. The DNA for the CDR3 is TGTGCCATCAGTGAGGGACAGGTTGGGGAGCAGTACTTC. Amino acids: CAISEGQVGEQYF.

V usage is TRBV4-3 and J usage is TRBJ2-3; D is ambiguous. The CDR3 length is 16 residues. V dropped 3 bases and J dropped 4 bases, with 17 bases sitting between them. Germline loops: CDR1 LGHNA, CDR2 YSLEER. Here the CDR3 reads CASSQRSGVRPDTQYF. CDR3 sequence (DNA): TGCGCCAGCAGCCAGAGATCCGGAGTCCGACCAGATACGCAGTATTTT.

The chain joins TRBV2 to TRBJ1-1; no clear D gene. Deletions cut 4 bases from V and 1 base from J, with 13 bases between. Germline CDR1 SNHLY, CDR2 FYNNEI. The CDR3 consists of 15 residues. CDR3 DNA: TGTGCCAGCAGTGCGCGGGGAGGATCGAACACTGAAGCTTTCTTT. It specifies CASSARGGSNTEAFF. The entire variable domain, with the rest obtained from reference TRBV2 and TRBJ1-1, is as follows: EPEVTQTPSHQVTQMGQEVILRCVPISNHLYFYWYRQILGQKVEFLVSFYNNEISEKSEIFDDQFSVERPDGSNFTLKIRSTKLEDSAMYFCASSARGGSNTEAFFGQGTRLTVV.

This rearrangement joins TRBV6-2 or TRBV6-3 to TRBJ2-3; 11 bases line up with TRBD2. The ends lost 2 bases at V and 5 bases at J; junction bases unmatched: 6. There are 16 residues in the CDR3. Per the germline V gene, CDR1 is MNHEY and CDR2 is SVGEGT. CDR3 coding DNA: TGTGCCAGCAGTTACGGTCTAGCGGGAGGTAGAGATACGCAGTATTTT. Its protein product is CASSYGLAGGRDTQYF.

The V call is TRBV7-3, the J call TRBJ2-7; weak D call: TRBD2 (6 bases). V lost 1 base and J 6 bases, leaving 16 bases between the germline ends. Germline V CDR1 and CDR2: SGHTA, FQGTGA. The CDR3 contains 15 residues. CDR3 loop: CASSLSPGVLGEQYF. The CDR3 nucleotides read TGTGCCAGCAGCTTAAGCCCGGGGGTATTGGGCGAGCAGTACTTC.

This rearrangement joins TRBV19 to TRBJ2-7; D might be TRBD1 (6 bases). Trimming stripped 4 bases from V and 0 bases from J, with 16 bases between. Germline CDR1 and CDR2: LNHDA and SQIVND (reference sequence). The CDR3 spans 16 residues. CDR3 nucleotide sequence: TGTGCCAGTAGTACCTTCCGGGACACGAGCTCCTACGAGCAGTACTTC. Protein: CASSTFRDTSSYEQYF.

V gene TRBV10-3 combines with J gene TRBJ2-3; tentative D call: TRBD2 (5 bases). CDR3 size: 14 residues. V lost 7 bases and J lost 0, with 11 bases in between. CDR1 is ENHRY and CDR2 is SYGVKD in the germline V gene. CDR3 nucleotide sequence: TGTGCCATCAACCCGGGAATAAGCACAGATACGCAGTATTTT. Translating gives CAINPGISTDTQYF.

The V and J genes are TRBV24-1 and TRBJ2-5; TRBD1 matches at 8 bases. The CDR3 consists of 15 residues. The germline gives CDR1 KGHDR, CDR2 SFDVKD. Germline trimming cut 3 bases from V and 1 base from J; bases unmatched to any gene: 3. The CDR3, as DNA: TGTGCCACCAGTGATGCCGGGACAGGCCAAGAGACCCAGTACTTC. Encoded protein: CATSDAGTGQETQYF.

The gene calls are TRBV19 and TRBJ2-2, with 7 bases fitting TRBD2. V shed 3 bases and J 6 bases; nucleotides not matched to a gene: 7. Germline V gene sequence: CDR1 LNHDA, CDR2 SQIVND (reference sequence). The CDR3 spans 15 residues. As DNA, the CDR3 is TGTGCCAGTAGTATGCGGACTAGTCCCGCCGGGGAGCTGTTTTTT. Amino acids: CASSMRTSPAGELFF.

The rearrangement joins TRBV25-1 to TRBJ2-7, with D tentatively TRBD1 (6 bases). Germline CDR1 reads MGHDK; CDR2 reads SYGVNS. The V gene lost 6 bases and the J gene lost 6 bases, with 15 bases spanning the gap. CDR3 length: 13 amino acids. The CDR3: CASRGASRVEQYF. The CDR3 bases are TGTGCCAGCAGGGGGGCTTCTAGGGTCGAGCAGTACTTC.

The chain combines TRBV27 with TRBJ2-1; the match to TRBD1 covers 7 bases. This CDR3 region has 15 residues. V lost 5 bases, J lost 2 bases, and 6 bases stayed unmatched. CDR1 and CDR2 from the germline V gene are MNHEY and SMNVEV (reference sequence). The CDR3 sequence: CASSSGTEAYNEQFF. CDR3 bases: TGTGCCAGCAGTAGTGGGACAGAGGCCTACAATGAGCAGTTCTTC.

This rearrangement joins TRBV7-6 to TRBJ2-7, with unresolved D. CDR3 size: 16 residues. Germline CDR1 is SGHVS and CDR2 is FNYEAQ. V gave up 0 bases and J gave up 1 base, with 13 bases separating them. As DNA, the CDR3 is TGTGCCAGCAGCTTAGCCGCAATGGCAGGTTCCTACGAGCAGTACTTC. Protein product: CASSLAAMAGSYEQYF.

The chain uses TRBV28 and TRBJ2-2; TRBD1 aligns across 7 bases. V dropped 6 bases and J dropped 3; count of bases not matched to a gene: 7. Germline assignment: CDR1 MDHEN and CDR2 SYDVKM. CDR3 size: 15 residues. This CDR3 is CASSRVRGHTGELFF. CDR3 sequence (DNA): TGTGCCAGCAGCCGGGTTAGGGGGCACACCGGGGAGCTGTTTTTT.

This clone was counted a few times. The chain employs TRBV6-1 and TRBJ1-1; D possibly corresponds to TRBD1 (5 bases). Trimming took 3 bases from V and 4 from J, leaving 12 bases between them. The CDR3 has 14 amino acids. Per germline, CDR1 MNHNS and CDR2 SASEGT. The CDR3 bases are TGTGCCAGCAGTGATGTCGGGGGATTCACTGAAGCTTTCTTT. Protein sequence: CASSDVGGFTEAFF.

The J gene is TRBJ2-3, the V gene TRBV29-1; 9 bases align to TRBD1. Germline trimming cut 6 bases from V and 9 bases from J; bases unmatched to any gene: 10. CDR1 is SQVTM, CDR2 ANQGSEA, per germline. This CDR3 contains 13 residues. The DNA of the CDR3 is TGCAGCGTCCACCCGGGACAGGGTGAAACGCAGTATTTT. Its protein product is CSVHPGQGETQYF.

The chain recombines TRBV21-1 with TRBJ2-3; the table calls TRBD2, which could not be checked here. TRBV21-1 is a recognized pseudogene. CDR3 size: 16 residues. The CDR3 sequence is CASSKGAGGATDTQYF. The CDR3 nucleotides are TGTGCCAGCAGCAAAGGGGCGGGAGGGGCCACAGATACGCAGTATTTT.

The rearrangement uses TRBV7-9 and TRBJ2-6; 8 nucleotides align to TRBD1. J was trimmed by 0 bases and V by 8 bases; bases with no gene match: 15. The germline V gene encodes CDR1 SEHNR and CDR2 FQNEAQ (reference sequence). The CDR3 spans 19 residues. DNA of the CDR3: TGTGCCAGCTCCCCGGGCGACAGGGGACACAGCTCTGGGGCCAACGTCCTGACTTTC. Its protein is CASSPGDRGHSSGANVLTF.

The J gene is TRBJ2-3, the V gene TRBV19; 11 nucleotides line up with TRBD2. This CDR3 region has 17 residues. The V segment lost 5 bases and the J segment 0 bases; nucleotides outside the gene matches: 7. CDR1 and CDR2 (germline): LNHDA, SQIVND (reference sequence). The CDR3 sequence: CASSSLTSGVSTDTQYF. CDR3 sequence (DNA): TGTGCCAGTAGTTCCCTGACTAGCGGGGTAAGCACAGATACGCAGTATTTT.

V gene TRBV18 combines with J gene TRBJ1-1; D gene uncertain. V lost 2 bases and J lost 6, with 13 bases in between. This CDR3 has 14 residues. Germline V CDR1 and CDR2: KGHSH, LQKENI. CDR3 DNA sequence: TGTGCCAGCTCACCAAGGGTAGAGGGCGCTGAAGCTTTCTTT. Translating gives CASSPRVEGAEAFF.